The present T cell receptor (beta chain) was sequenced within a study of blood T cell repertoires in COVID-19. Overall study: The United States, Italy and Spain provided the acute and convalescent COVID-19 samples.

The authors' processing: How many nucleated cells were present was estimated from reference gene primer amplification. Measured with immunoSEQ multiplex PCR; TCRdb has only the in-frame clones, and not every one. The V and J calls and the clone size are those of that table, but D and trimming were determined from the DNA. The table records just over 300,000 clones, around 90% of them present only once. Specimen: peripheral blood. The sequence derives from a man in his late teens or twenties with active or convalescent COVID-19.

The CDR3 DNA is TGTGCCACCCGAGGACTAGCGGGGAGTAGGGATGAGCAGTTCTTC. Encoded protein: CATRGLAGSRDEQFF. The chain uses TRBV24-1 and TRBJ2-1; 12 bases agree with TRBD2. Per germline, CDR1 KGHDR and CDR2 SFDVKD. V dropped 9 bases and J dropped 8; count of bases not matched to a gene: 10. This CDR3 is built from 15 residues.